This TCR beta chain was found in a study of T cell responses to AZD1222 COVID-19 vaccine (dated by TCRdb to the early 2020s). A note on the overall study: Because spike-specific TCR depth and breadth did not differ between the two schedules, AZD1222 recipients who got a second dose at roughly 4 weeks were pooled with those who got a second dose at roughly 12 weeks. Trial participants were enrolled by age into 18-55, 56-69 and 70-plus year subgroups, with 148, 28 and 57 TCR-sequenced participants respectively. A total of around 240 trial participants underwent TCR sequencing, of whom around 200 received two doses of AZD1222 and roughly 25 received two doses of the MenACWY control vaccine. What the study reported, not specific to this receptor: After two AZD1222 doses, both the breadth and the depth of spike-specific TCRs were significantly higher than at day 0 and than in MenACWY recipients. Because no day 14 peak-response samples were available, the repertoires could be characterized only after the peak T cell response. Conclusions about previously exposed vaccinees were limited because only six or seven AZD1222 recipients were SARS-CoV-2 seropositive at baseline. The vaccine-associated CD4 TCRs covered the entire spike protein, and the dominant responses fell in regions 160-218 and 743-854. In the small 56-69-year group, the increase in depth fell short of significance, most likely because of low power. Epitopes outside the regions mutated in the B.1.351 and B.1.1.7 variants were reportedly recognized by nearly half of the unique spike-specific TCRs. Most participants were white British and females outnumbered males, and the authors suggested that clonal diversity may have been underestimated.

This specimen's time point label, per the study, means: baseline before first vaccination. Vaccinee samples came from UK trials COV001 and COV002, including a single-blind randomized controlled phase 2/3 trial of AZD1222 (ChAdOx1 nCoV-19) in healthy adults. For TCRbeta chain sequencing, PBMC samples from trial participants were taken at day 0 and at day 28 after the second dose. In the case of this clone: Its antigen remains unidentified. No per-base quality is available; no much larger clone lies one base away.

The CDR3 regions of human TCRbeta chains were analyzed by immunosequencing. In the original analysis: TCRs in the repertoires were compared against a reference library of SARS-CoV-2-specific TCRs that had been generated with the MIRA antigen-specificity platform. Breadth was defined as the fraction of unique TCRs that were SARS-CoV-2-associated. Depth was defined as the fraction of total T cells that were SARS-CoV-2-associated. Using the MIRA data, each spike-specific TCR was assigned both to the spike region to which the TCR was reactive and to a CD4 or CD8 class. Log10-transformed breadth and depth values were compared by one-way ANOVA with Sidak's multiple comparisons tests. Held by TCRdb, this immuneACCESS table contains in-frame sequences only and omits some clones. Under half of the omission traces to an unresolved V gene where checked; the cause of the rest is unknown. Clone size and the V and J calls come from that table; the DNA yielded D and trimming. This sample is represented by approximately 130,000 clones; over 80% of them were singletons. The ten largest clones take up approximately 1% of the sample.

The CDR3 runs 14 residues from the cysteine to the phenylalanine. Only the CDR3 portion is preserved as DNA: 42 bases, with reading frame beginning at the first base. Deletion took 4 bases off V and 4 bases off J, with a span of 13 bases between the germline ends. CDR1 and CDR2 are read off the germline V gene (reference sequence) as SEHNR and FQNEAQ. Specimen: peripheral blood, collected on day 0 of AZD1222 vaccination. Recombination joined TRBV7-9 with TRBJ2-5; TRBD1 might be the D gene, on 5 matching bases. This TCR was recovered from an adult in good health. The DNA sequence follows: TGTGCCAGCAGCTACTGGACATCTTCAGAGACCCAGTACTTC. The encoded protein is CASSYWTSSETQYF.